This T cell receptor (beta chain) was sequenced in a study of neurological immune-mediated disorders. The method for making cDNA was 5'RACE, and it used 10-nucleotide random UMIs. One entry per CDR3 protein results from TCRdb running MiXCR on the 5' RACE reads. Here the sample spans over 60,000 distinct CDR3 sequences, approximately 4.6% being singletons. V lost 2 bases to trimming and J lost 2 bases, with 9 bases between them. Germline V CDR1 and CDR2: SGHRS, YFSETQ. The CDR3 is 14 residues long. This clonotype was observed many times. The receptor's source is a woman between 50 and 59 years old with multiple sclerosis. The specimen was PBMCs. J is TRBJ2-3 and V is TRBV5-1; TRBD1 might be the D (5 bases). This CDR3 reads CASSFRQFTDTQYF. In nucleotides, the CDR3 is TGCGCCAGCAGCTTTCGACAGTTCACAGATACGCAGTATTTT.